A single sample gave rise to the 4 T cell receptor beta chains below, sequenced in a study of identical twins. Each CDR3 protein gets one entry after TCRdb re-called the 5' RACE reads with MiXCR. The data contain 520,000 or so distinct CDR3 sequences, less than 25% of them singletons. These data were also reused for a study on T cells expressing NK-cell markers.

Sequencing used CD4+ T cells sorted from blood. The source of these receptors is a woman aged 18-35 years in good health.

This clonotype is a singleton in its sample. The J gene is TRBJ2-1, the V gene TRBV6-1; 11 bases are a match to TRBD2. V lost 8 bases, J lost 4 bases, and 7 bases stayed unmatched. The CDR3 runs 15 residues. The germline gives CDR1 MNHNS, CDR2 SASEGT. This chain's CDR3 is CASGGGLADYNEQFF. CDR3 bases: TGTGCCAGCGGGGGGGGACTAGCGGATTACAATGAGCAGTTCTTC.

This sequence joins TRBV5-1 and TRBJ2-1, with D possibly called TRBD1 or TRBD2 (5 bases each). The CDR3 spans 15 residues. Trimming removed 1 base from V and 5 bases from J, with 13 bases in between. CDR1 and CDR2 (germline): SGHRS, YFSETQ. This CDR3 reads CASSLTGPRDNEQFF. Written as DNA, the CDR3 is TGCGCCAGCAGCTTGACGGGGCCCCGAGACAATGAGCAGTTCTTC.

The chain uses TRBV5-4 and TRBJ1-5; 12 nucleotides align to TRBD1. CDR3 length: 18 amino acids. CDR1 and CDR2 (germline): SGHNT, YYREEE (reference sequence). V shed 3 bases, J shed 5 bases, and the junction held 12 bases outside the gene matches. CDR3 amino acids: CASSSTHRDRGLDQPQHF. The CDR3, as DNA: TGTGCCAGCAGCTCCACCCACCGGGACAGGGGGCTGGATCAGCCCCAGCATTTT.

The gene calls are TRBV6-5 and TRBJ2-3, with 11 bases aligning to TRBD2. This CDR3 contains 17 residues. With V trimmed by 2 bases and J by 2 bases, 6 bases remained unmatched. CDR1 MNHEY and CDR2 SVGAGI come from the germline V gene. The CDR3 DNA reads as TGTGCCAGCAGTTACCGCCGACTAGCGGGAACCACAGATACGCAGTATTTT. It encodes CASSYRRLAGTTDTQYF.